These T cell receptor beta chains were read from a single sample in a study of T cell responses to AZD1222 COVID-19 vaccine. Sequencing was performed with immunoSEQ multiplex PCR; in TCRdb, only in-frame clones are kept and a portion is missing. This table holds roughly 160,000 clones, around 94% found once. This sample comprised peripheral blood, obtained on day 0 of AZD1222 vaccination. These receptors originate from an adult in good health. Each CDR3 is given with its conserved first and last residue. A D gene is named only where the DNA matches it firmly.

V gene: TRBV4-3
J gene: TRBJ2-7
D gene: -
CDR3 length: 17
CDR3 protein: CASSQEFGGASSYEQYF

V gene: TRBV15
J gene: TRBJ1-1
D gene: TRBD1
CDR3 length: 15
CDR3 protein: CATSYQTGSNTEAFF

V gene: TRBV7-2
J gene: TRBJ2-5
D gene: TRBD1
CDR3 length: 13
CDR3 protein: CAVSVGGEETQYF

V gene: TRBV2
J gene: TRBJ1-2
D gene: -
CDR3 length: 12
CDR3 protein: CASRQDNYGYTF

V gene: TRBV3-1/TRBV3-2
J gene: TRBJ1-5
D gene: -
CDR3 length: 13
CDR3 protein: CASSLGESQPQHF

V gene: TRBV7-3
J gene: TRBJ2-1
D gene: -
CDR3 length: 14
CDR3 protein: CASRGDPSGTEQFF

V gene: TRBV12-3/TRBV12-4
J gene: TRBJ1-6
D gene: -
CDR3 length: 12
CDR3 protein: CASSSTTASLHF

V gene: TRBV27
J gene: TRBJ1-1
D gene: -
CDR3 length: 13
CDR3 protein: CASGVGWNTEAFF

V gene: TRBV2
J gene: TRBJ1-5
D gene: -
CDR3 length: 13
CDR3 protein: CASTTSPNQPQHF

V gene: TRBV2
J gene: TRBJ1-6
D gene: -
CDR3 length: 11
CDR3 protein: CASNNNSPLHF

V gene: TRBV19
J gene: TRBJ1-2
D gene: -
CDR3 length: 14
CDR3 protein: CASSRTGTNYGYTF

V gene: TRBV10-3
J gene: TRBJ2-3
D gene: TRBD2
CDR3 length: 18
CDR3 protein: CAISFTGTSGISTDTQYF

V gene: TRBV5-1
J gene: TRBJ1-3
D gene: TRBD1
CDR3 length: 16
CDR3 protein: CASSLEGQGFGNTIYF

V gene: TRBV6-5
J gene: TRBJ2-2
D gene: TRBD2
CDR3 length: 16
CDR3 protein: CASSYLAGGDIGELFF

V gene: TRBV7-6
J gene: TRBJ1-1
D gene: TRBD1
CDR3 length: 15
CDR3 protein: CASSQQTGENTEAFF

V gene: TRBV6-5
J gene: TRBJ2-7
D gene: TRBD2
CDR3 length: 13
CDR3 protein: CASSYREGYEQYF

V gene: TRBV29-1
J gene: TRBJ2-7
D gene: TRBD1
CDR3 length: 15
CDR3 protein: CSVEDTTGGSYEQYF

V gene: TRBV7-3
J gene: TRBJ2-3
D gene: -
CDR3 length: 13
CDR3 protein: CASRSSVWDTQYF

V gene: TRBV4-1
J gene: TRBJ1-2
D gene: -
CDR3 length: 14
CDR3 protein: CASSQDPDSYGYTF

V gene: TRBV7-2
J gene: TRBJ2-1
D gene: -
CDR3 length: 16
CDR3 protein: CASSLVGQTPYNEQFF

V gene: TRBV7-2
J gene: TRBJ1-1
D gene: -
CDR3 length: 13
CDR3 protein: CASSQDSNTEAFF

V gene: TRBV2
J gene: TRBJ2-3
D gene: TRBD2
CDR3 length: 13
CDR3 protein: CASHTGGFGTQYF

V gene: TRBV2
J gene: TRBJ1-1
D gene: -
CDR3 length: 14
CDR3 protein: CASSHRVTNTEAFF

V gene: TRBV27
J gene: TRBJ1-5
D gene: -
CDR3 length: 16
CDR3 protein: CASRKRVQRKDQPQHF

V gene: TRBV4-1
J gene: TRBJ1-1
D gene: -
CDR3 length: 16
CDR3 protein: CASSQGLGQGGAEAFF

V gene: TRBV13
J gene: TRBJ2-2
D gene: -
CDR3 length: 15
CDR3 protein: CASSLVGGGTGELFF

V gene: TRBV27
J gene: TRBJ2-2
D gene: -
CDR3 length: 14
CDR3 protein: CASGPRWNTGELFF

V gene: TRBV18
J gene: TRBJ1-5
D gene: TRBD1
CDR3 length: 14
CDR3 protein: CASSGGQEHQPQHF

V gene: TRBV5-1
J gene: TRBJ1-3
D gene: TRBD1
CDR3 length: 16
CDR3 protein: CASSLAGQGSGNTIYF

V gene: TRBV29-1
J gene: TRBJ1-2
D gene: -
CDR3 length: 13
CDR3 protein: CSVVRPDRIGYTF

V gene: TRBV2
J gene: TRBJ1-2
D gene: TRBD1
CDR3 length: 14
CDR3 protein: CASNYHGTGGGYTF

V gene: TRBV12-3/TRBV12-4
J gene: TRBJ2-1
D gene: TRBD1
CDR3 length: 12
CDR3 protein: CASNLRGNEQFF

V gene: TRBV18
J gene: TRBJ1-6
D gene: -
CDR3 length: 15
CDR3 protein: CASSPQQGNNSPLHF

V gene: TRBV9
J gene: TRBJ1-1
D gene: -
CDR3 length: 14
CDR3 protein: CASSVGWGDTEAFF

V gene: TRBV30
J gene: TRBJ1-1
D gene: TRBD1
CDR3 length: 14
CDR3 protein: CAWSVPGTGREAFF

V gene: TRBV28
J gene: TRBJ1-1
D gene: -
CDR3 length: 12
CDR3 protein: CASNTASTEAFF

V gene: TRBV4-3
J gene: TRBJ2-6
D gene: -
CDR3 length: 17
CDR3 protein: CASSHLTSQSGANVLTF

V gene: TRBV7-2
J gene: TRBJ2-1
D gene: -
CDR3 length: 14
CDR3 protein: CASSLARGNNEQFF

V gene: TRBV9
J gene: TRBJ1-2
D gene: -
CDR3 length: 13
CDR3 protein: CASSHIGGYGYTF

V gene: TRBV11-2
J gene: TRBJ2-5
D gene: -
CDR3 length: 15
CDR3 protein: CASSLFGGLGETQYF

V gene: TRBV4-2
J gene: TRBJ1-1
D gene: -
CDR3 length: 12
CDR3 protein: CASSPQDTEAFF

V gene: TRBV30
J gene: TRBJ1-5
D gene: -
CDR3 length: 13
CDR3 protein: CAWSGQFNQPQHF

V gene: TRBV19
J gene: TRBJ1-2
D gene: TRBD1
CDR3 length: 17
CDR3 protein: CASSTQSGTASLYGYTF

V gene: TRBV5-1
J gene: TRBJ2-4
D gene: TRBD1
CDR3 length: 18
CDR3 protein: CASSLGTGKSGGKNIQYF

V gene: TRBV11-3
J gene: TRBJ2-1
D gene: TRBD2
CDR3 length: 12
CDR3 protein: CASRGVASEQFF

V gene: TRBV14
J gene: TRBJ2-6
D gene: -
CDR3 length: 14
CDR3 protein: CASSSGRMFNVLTF

V gene: TRBV3-1/TRBV3-2
J gene: TRBJ2-5
D gene: TRBD2
CDR3 length: 14
CDR3 protein: CASSLGGAGETQYF

V gene: TRBV18
J gene: TRBJ2-2
D gene: TRBD1
CDR3 length: 16
CDR3 protein: CASSPRTGGYTGELFF

V gene: TRBV6-5
J gene: TRBJ2-1
D gene: -
CDR3 length: 10
CDR3 protein: CATQYNEQFF

V gene: TRBV6-1
J gene: TRBJ1-5
D gene: -
CDR3 length: 19
CDR3 protein: CASSERGSKGGRRNQPQHF

V gene: TRBV6-5
J gene: TRBJ2-2
D gene: -
CDR3 length: 11
CDR3 protein: CASSRQGELFF

V gene: TRBV5-1
J gene: TRBJ2-7
D gene: -
CDR3 length: 17
CDR3 protein: CASSSTIGGESSYEQYF

V gene: TRBV11-2
J gene: TRBJ2-2
D gene: TRBD1
CDR3 length: 18
CDR3 protein: CASRGPGQGTAKAGELFF

V gene: TRBV19
J gene: TRBJ1-4
D gene: TRBD1
CDR3 length: 12
CDR3 protein: CATGQGFEKLFF

V gene: TRBV7-2
J gene: TRBJ1-5
D gene: -
CDR3 length: 15
CDR3 protein: CASSLSWVGNQPQHF

V gene: TRBV11-3
J gene: TRBJ1-4
D gene: -
CDR3 length: 17
CDR3 protein: CASSFRGVRMFGEKLFF

V gene: TRBV18
J gene: TRBJ1-5
D gene: -
CDR3 length: 14
CDR3 protein: CASSPVSSNQPQHF

V gene: TRBV7-2
J gene: TRBJ2-7
D gene: -
CDR3 length: 15
CDR3 protein: CASSSAGPSSYEQYF